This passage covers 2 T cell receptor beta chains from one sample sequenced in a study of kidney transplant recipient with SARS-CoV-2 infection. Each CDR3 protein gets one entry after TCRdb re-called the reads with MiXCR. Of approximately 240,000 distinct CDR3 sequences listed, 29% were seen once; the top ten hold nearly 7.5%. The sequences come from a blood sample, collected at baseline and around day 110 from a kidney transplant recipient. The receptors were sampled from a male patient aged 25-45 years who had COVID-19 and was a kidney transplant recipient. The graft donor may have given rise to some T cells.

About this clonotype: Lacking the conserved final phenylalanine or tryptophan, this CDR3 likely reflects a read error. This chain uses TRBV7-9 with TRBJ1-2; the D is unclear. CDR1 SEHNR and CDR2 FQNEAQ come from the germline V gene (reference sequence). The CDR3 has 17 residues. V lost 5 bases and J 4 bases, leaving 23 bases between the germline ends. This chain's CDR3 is CASSRPAYHGKTYGYTL. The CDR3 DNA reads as TGTGCCAGCAGCCGTCCAGCATACCATGGAAAGACCTATGGCTACACCTTA.

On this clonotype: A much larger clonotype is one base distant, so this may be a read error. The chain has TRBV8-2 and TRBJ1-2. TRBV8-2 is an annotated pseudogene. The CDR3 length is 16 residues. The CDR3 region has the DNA TGTGGCAGTACAATGCCTGATAGCCGAAAGACCTATGGCTACACCTTC. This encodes CGSTMPDSRKTYGYTF.